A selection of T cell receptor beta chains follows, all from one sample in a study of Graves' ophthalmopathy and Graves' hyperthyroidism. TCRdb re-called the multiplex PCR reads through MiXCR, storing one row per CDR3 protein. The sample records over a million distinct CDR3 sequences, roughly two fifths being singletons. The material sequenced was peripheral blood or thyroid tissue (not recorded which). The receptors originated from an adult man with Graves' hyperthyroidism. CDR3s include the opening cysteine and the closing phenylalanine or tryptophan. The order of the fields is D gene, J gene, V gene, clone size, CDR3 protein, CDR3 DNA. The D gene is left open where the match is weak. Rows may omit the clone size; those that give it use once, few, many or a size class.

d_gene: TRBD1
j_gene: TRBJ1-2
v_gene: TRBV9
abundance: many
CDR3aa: CASSLTGTGYGYTF
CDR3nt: TGTGCCAGCAGTTTAACCGGGACAGGGTACGGCTACACCTTC

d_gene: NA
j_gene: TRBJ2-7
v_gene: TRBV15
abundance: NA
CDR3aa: CATSRQGGDSQYF
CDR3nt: TGTGCCACCAGCCGACAGGGAGGGGACAGCCAGTACTTC

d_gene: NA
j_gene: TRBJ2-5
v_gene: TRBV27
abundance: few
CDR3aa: CASSKAFQETQYF
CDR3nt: TGTGCCAGCAGCAAGGCCTTTCAAGAGACCCAGTACTTC

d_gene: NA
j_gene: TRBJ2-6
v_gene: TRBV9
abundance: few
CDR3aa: CASSPLVSGANVLTF
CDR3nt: TGTGCCAGCTCCCCCCTGGTATCTGGGGCCAACGTCCTGACTTTC

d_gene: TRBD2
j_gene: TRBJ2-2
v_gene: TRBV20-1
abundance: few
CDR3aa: CSASAPGGQVGELFF
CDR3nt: TGCAGTGCTAGTGCCCCGGGGGGGCAGGTCGGGGAGCTGTTTTTT

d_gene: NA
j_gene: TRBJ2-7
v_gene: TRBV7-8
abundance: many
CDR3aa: CASSPDWRGYEQYF
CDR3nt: TGTGCCAGCAGCCCAGATTGGAGGGGCTACGAGCAGTACTTC

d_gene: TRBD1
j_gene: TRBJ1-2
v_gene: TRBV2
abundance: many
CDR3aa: CANDRGQNNYGYTF
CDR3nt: TGTGCCAACGACAGGGGACAGAATAACTATGGCTACACCTTC

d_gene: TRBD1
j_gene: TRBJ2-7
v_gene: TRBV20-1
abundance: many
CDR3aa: CSLGDSSYEQYF
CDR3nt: TGCAGTTTAGGGGACAGCTCCTACGAGCAGTACTTC

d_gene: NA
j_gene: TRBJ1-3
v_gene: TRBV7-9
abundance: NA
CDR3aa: CASSHGASGNTIYF
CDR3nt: TGTGCCAGCAGCCACGGGGCATCTGGAAACACCATATATTTT

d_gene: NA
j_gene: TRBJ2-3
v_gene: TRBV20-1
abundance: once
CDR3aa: CSAHDPGPSRDTQYF
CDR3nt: TGCAGTGCCCATGACCCGGGGCCATCGAGAGATACGCAGTATTTT

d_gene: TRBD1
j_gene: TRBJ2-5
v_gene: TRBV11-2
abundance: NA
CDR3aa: CAGSLRDRGIAETQYF
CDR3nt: TGTGCCGGCAGCTTAAGGGACAGGGGAATCGCAGAGACCCAGTACTTC

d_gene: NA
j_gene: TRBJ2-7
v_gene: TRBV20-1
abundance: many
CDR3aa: CSARGVYEQYF
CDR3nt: TGCAGTGCTAGAGGGGTCTACGAGCAGTACTTC

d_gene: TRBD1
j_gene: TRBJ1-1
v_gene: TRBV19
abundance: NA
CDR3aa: CASSMAGGITNTEAFF
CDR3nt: TGTGCCAGTAGTATGGCAGGGGGCATAACCAACACTGAAGCTTTCTTT

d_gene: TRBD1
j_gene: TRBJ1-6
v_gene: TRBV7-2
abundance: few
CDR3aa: CASSTSGTALVPLHF
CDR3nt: TGTGCCAGCAGCACCTCCGGGACAGCCTTAGTACCCCTCCACTTT

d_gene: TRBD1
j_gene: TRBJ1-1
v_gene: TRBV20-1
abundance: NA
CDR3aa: CSATVQGADTEAFF
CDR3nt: TGCAGTGCTACAGTACAGGGGGCCGACACTGAAGCTTTCTTT

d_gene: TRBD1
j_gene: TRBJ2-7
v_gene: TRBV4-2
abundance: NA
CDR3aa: CASSSTGTGGFYEQYF
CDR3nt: TGTGCCAGCAGCTCTACCGGGACAGGTGGTTTTTACGAGCAGTACTTC

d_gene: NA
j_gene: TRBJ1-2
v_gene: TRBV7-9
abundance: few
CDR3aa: CASSTGWALHGYTF
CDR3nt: TGTGCCAGCAGCACAGGGTGGGCTCTTCATGGCTACACCTTC

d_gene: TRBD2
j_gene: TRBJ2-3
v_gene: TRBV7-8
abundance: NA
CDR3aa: CASSSLAGVADTQYF
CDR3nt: TGTGCCAGCAGCTCACTAGCGGGAGTGGCAGATACGCAGTATTTT

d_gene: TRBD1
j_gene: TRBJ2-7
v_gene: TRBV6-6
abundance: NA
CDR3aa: CASSPKGTGGGYEQYF
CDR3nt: TGTGCCAGCAGCCCCAAAGGGACAGGGGGCGGCTACGAGCAGTACTTC

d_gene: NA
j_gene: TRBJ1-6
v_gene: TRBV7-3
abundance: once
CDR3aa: CASSRTSGTPLHF
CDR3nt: TGTGCCAGCAGCCGGACTAGCGGGACCCCCCTCCACTTT

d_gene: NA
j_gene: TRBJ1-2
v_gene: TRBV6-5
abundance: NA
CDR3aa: CASSYLTAALYGYTF
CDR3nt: TGTGCCAGCAGTTACCTGACAGCCGCCCTTTATGGCTACACCTTC

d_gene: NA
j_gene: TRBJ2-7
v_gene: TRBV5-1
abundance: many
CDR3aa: CASSFLANSYEQYF
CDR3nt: TGCGCCAGCAGCTTTCTGGCCAACTCCTACGAGCAGTACTTC

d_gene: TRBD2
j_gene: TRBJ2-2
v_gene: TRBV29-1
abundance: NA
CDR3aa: CSVRPGGRDGELFF
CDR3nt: TGCAGCGTGAGGCCGGGGGGGCGGGACGGGGAGCTGTTTTTT

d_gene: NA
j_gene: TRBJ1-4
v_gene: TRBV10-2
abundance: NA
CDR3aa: CASSEEGSDEKLFF
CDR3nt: TGCGCCAGCAGTGAGGAGGGGTCGGATGAAAAACTGTTTTTT

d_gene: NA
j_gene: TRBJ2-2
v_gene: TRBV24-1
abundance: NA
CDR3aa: CASTYRPGGTGELFF
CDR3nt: TGTGCCAGCACCTACCGCCCCGGCGGCACCGGGGAGCTGTTTTTT

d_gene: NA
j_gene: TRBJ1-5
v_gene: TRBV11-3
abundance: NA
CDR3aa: CASSQDKGFRPQHF
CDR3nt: TGCGCCAGCAGCCAAGATAAGGGGTTTCGGCCCCAGCATTTT

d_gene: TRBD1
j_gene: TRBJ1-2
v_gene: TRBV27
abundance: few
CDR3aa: CASSLYRDRGYGYTF
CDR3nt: TGTGCCAGCAGTTTATATCGGGACAGGGGCTATGGCTACACCTTC

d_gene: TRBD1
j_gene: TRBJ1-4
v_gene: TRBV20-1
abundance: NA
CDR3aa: CSARNRGQGQLKLFF
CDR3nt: TGCAGTGCTAGGAACCGGGGACAGGGTCAGTTAAAACTGTTTTTT

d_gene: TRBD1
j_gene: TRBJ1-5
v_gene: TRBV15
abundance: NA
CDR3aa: CATSRGQGLQPQHF
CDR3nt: TGTGCCACCAGCAGAGGACAGGGGCTTCAGCCCCAGCATTTT

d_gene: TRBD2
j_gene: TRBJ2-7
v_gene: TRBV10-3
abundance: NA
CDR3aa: CAISEELAGGAYEQYF
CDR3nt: TGTGCCATCAGTGAGGAACTAGCGGGAGGAGCCTACGAGCAGTACTTC

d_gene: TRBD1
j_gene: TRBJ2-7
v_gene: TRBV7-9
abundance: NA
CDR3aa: CASSLAPGTGTYKQYF
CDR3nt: TGTGCCAGCAGCTTAGCGCCCGGGACAGGGACCTACAAGCAGTACTTC

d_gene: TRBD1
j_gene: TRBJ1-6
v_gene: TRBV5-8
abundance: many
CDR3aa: CASSGQGNNSPLHF
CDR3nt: TGTGCCAGCAGTGGACAGGGAAATAATTCACCCCTCCACTTT

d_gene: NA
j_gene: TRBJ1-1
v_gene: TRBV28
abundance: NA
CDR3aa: CASSRGADPEAFF
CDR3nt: TGTGCCAGCAGCAGGGGCGCAGATCCTGAAGCTTTCTTT

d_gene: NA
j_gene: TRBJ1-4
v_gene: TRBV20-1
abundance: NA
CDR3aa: CSANRQNPWEKLFF
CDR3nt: TGCAGTGCTAACAGACAGAACCCATGGGAAAAACTGTTTTTT

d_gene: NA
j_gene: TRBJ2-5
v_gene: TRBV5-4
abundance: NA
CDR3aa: CASSHRGIQETQYF
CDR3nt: TGTGCCAGCAGCCACCGAGGTATCCAAGAGACCCAGTACTTC

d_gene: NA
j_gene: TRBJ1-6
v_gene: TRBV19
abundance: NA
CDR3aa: CASADGQSSYNSPLHF
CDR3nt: TGTGCCAGTGCGGACGGACAGAGCTCCTATAATTCACCCCTCCACTTT

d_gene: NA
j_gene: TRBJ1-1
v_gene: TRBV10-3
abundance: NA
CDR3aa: CAISDQGWVFF
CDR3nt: TGTGCCATCAGTGATCAGGGTTGGGTTTTCTTT